Each of the 25 T cell receptor beta chains below was sequenced from the same sample in a study of CD8 T cells in ankylosing spondylitis. Findings and limits, study-wide: Blood from ankylosing spondylitis patients appeared to carry a characteristic roughly 8-variant TCR beta motif.

These TCRs' antigens remain unknown. MiXCR, applied by TCRdb to the 5' RACE reads, yields one record per CDR3 protein. This table has 750,000 to 850,000 distinct CDR3 sequences, roughly 10% appearing once. Sample: blood, either unsorted or a sorted T cell fraction (not recorded which). These receptors originate from a male donor with ankylosing spondylitis.

This clonotype was seen a handful of times. The chain is built from TRBV7-2 and TRBJ1-6, with 8 bases aligning to TRBD1. After removal of 5 bases from V and 10 bases from J, the junction contained 7 bases not matched to a gene. This CDR3 spans 14 amino acids. In germline, CDR1 is SGHTA, CDR2 FQGNSA. The CDR3 coding sequence is TGTGCCAGCAGCGCCGGACAGGGCAGATCACCCCTCCACTTT. This gives the protein CASSAGQGRSPLHF.

This clonotype turned up a few times. The rearrangement links TRBV20-1 to TRBJ2-3; the D gene is possibly TRBD2 (5 bases). Trimming stripped 6 bases from V and 0 bases from J, with 10 bases between. Germline CDR1 DFQATT, CDR2 SNEGSKA (reference sequence). This CDR3 is built from 13 residues. The CDR3 nucleotides read TGCAGTGCCCTAACTAGGAGCACAGATACGCAGTATTTT. As protein: CSALTRSTDTQYF.

This clonotype was seen many times. The chain recombines TRBV5-6 with TRBJ2-4; D tentatively fits TRBD1 or TRBD2 (5 bases each). CDR1 is SGHDT, CDR2 YYEEEE, per germline. Between the trimmed V and J ends, which lost 4 bases and 1 base, there was a span of 12 bases. This CDR3 spans 15 amino acids. CDR3 sequence: CASSLRGAAKNIQYF. As DNA, the CDR3 is TGTGCCAGCAGCCTCAGAGGGGCCGCCAAAAACATTCAGTACTTC.

This clonotype has at least ten counts. The V call is TRBV20-1, the J call TRBJ2-7; no definite D call. The CDR3 is 11 amino acids. Germline CDR1 is DFQATT and CDR2 is SNEGSKA (reference sequence). The V end lost 6 bases, the J end lost 5 bases, and 11 bases lay between the germline ends. The CDR3 DNA is TGCAGTGCCGGACGACACGACGAGCAGTACTTC. Its translation: CSAGRHDEQYF.

The gene calls are TRBV4-3 and TRBJ2-7; D is unresolved. V was cut by 0 bases and J by 3 bases, with 12 bases left in between. CDR3 size: 15 residues. From germline, CDR1 is LGHNA and CDR2 YSLEER. DNA for the CDR3: TGCGCCAGCAGCCAAGAACGTGGCCCCTACTACGAGCAGTACTTC. Its translation is CASSQERGPYYEQYF.

The rearrangement uses TRBV5-1 and TRBJ1-6, with 10 bases matching TRBD1. Trimming at V came to 6 bases and at J to 11 bases, leaving 11 bases not matched to a gene. The V gene's germline CDR1 is SGHRS and CDR2 YFSETQ. This CDR3 is 15 amino acids long. The CDR3 protein is CASTRGTGAATPLHF. In DNA form, the CDR3 reads TGCGCCAGCACCAGGGGGACAGGGGCCGCGACACCCCTCCACTTT. The whole variable domain, filled in from reference TRBV5-1 and TRBJ1-6, reads KAGVTQTPRYLIKTRGQQVTLSCSPISGHRSVSWYQQTPGQGLQFLFEYFSETQRNKGNFPGRFSGRQFSNSRSEMNVSTLELGDSALYLCASTRGTGAATPLHFGNGTRLTVT.

This chain joins TRBV18 and TRBJ2-7; D remains unclear. Trimming pared 3 bases from V and 6 bases from J, leaving 21 bases between. The CDR3 length is 16 residues. Germline V gene sequence: CDR1 KGHSH, CDR2 LQKENI. Here the CDR3 reads CASSPPQKGRTGEQYF. Written as DNA, the CDR3 is TGTGCCAGCTCACCCCCACAGAAGGGCAGAACGGGCGAGCAGTACTTC. The whole variable domain, remainder taken from reference TRBV18 and TRBJ2-7, is NAGVMQNPRHLVRRRGQEARLRCSPMKGHSHVYWYRQLPEEGLKFMVYLQKENIIDESGMPKERFSAEFPKEGPSILRIQQVVRGDSAAYFCASSPPQKGRTGEQYFGPGTRLTVT.

This clonotype was picked up a small number of times. V and J are TRBV18 and TRBJ2-7; D call uncertain. Trimming removed 2 bases from V and 6 bases from J, with 11 bases in between. The germline V gene encodes CDR1 KGHSH and CDR2 LQKENI. This CDR3 contains 13 residues. The chain's CDR3 is CASSPESRSEQYF. For the CDR3, the DNA is TGTGCCAGCTCACCAGAATCCAGGTCCGAGCAGTACTTC. Combining the CDR3 with reference TRBV18 and TRBJ2-7 gives the whole variable domain NAGVMQNPRHLVRRRGQEARLRCSPMKGHSHVYWYRQLPEEGLKFMVYLQKENIIDESGMPKERFSAEFPKEGPSILRIQQVVRGDSAAYFCASSPESRSEQYFGPGTRLTVT.

This clonotype was seen repeatedly, ten times or more. The chain recombines TRBV6-5 with TRBJ2-6; D not certain. V gave up 2 bases and J gave up 0 bases, with 2 bases separating them. The germline CDR1 and CDR2 sequences are MNHEY and SVGAGI. CDR3 length: 14 residues. The CDR3 nucleotides read TGTGCCAGCAGTTACCTCTCTGGGGCCAACGTCCTGACTTTC. It yields the protein CASSYLSGANVLTF.

This clonotype was counted a few times. The genes are TRBV5-5 and TRBJ2-1; either TRBD1 or TRBD2 may supply D (6 bases each). Germline CDR1 SGHKS, CDR2 YYEKEE (reference sequence). Trimming cost V 4 bases and J 5 bases, with 13 bases left between them. This CDR3 comprises 14 residues. The CDR3 loop is CASSGFGGNNEQFF. The CDR3 DNA sequence: TGTGCCAGCAGCGGCTTCGGGGGCAACAATGAGCAGTTCTTC.

This clonotype was counted only a few times. The chain recombines TRBV20-1 with TRBJ1-1; no firm D call. Germline V lookup: CDR1 DFQATT, CDR2 SNEGSKA (reference sequence). V lost 0 bases and J lost 2, with 10 bases in between. CDR3 length: 14 residues. The CDR3 region is CSARENSINTEAFF. The CDR3 coding sequence is TGCAGTGCTAGAGAGAACAGCATAAACACTGAAGCTTTCTTT.

This clonotype occurred many times. This chain joins TRBV5-1 and TRBJ1-1; no definite D call. Germline CDR1 is SGHRS and CDR2 is YFSETQ. Trimming left V 4 bases short and J 10 bases short, with 14 bases between. The CDR3 covers 12 residues. DNA of the CDR3: TGCGCCAGCAGCGGAGACATTTCTGGAGCTTTCTTT. Its protein product is CASSGDISGAFF. Full variable domain (missing parts from reference TRBV5-1 and TRBJ1-1): KAGVTQTPRYLIKTRGQQVTLSCSPISGHRSVSWYQQTPGQGLQFLFEYFSETQRNKGNFPGRFSGRQFSNSRSEMNVSTLELGDSALYLCASSGDISGAFFGQGTRLTVV.

In its sample, this clonotype was seen a few times. The chain has TRBV7-9 and TRBJ2-2; D ambiguous. Germline values: CDR1 SEHNR, CDR2 FQNEAQ (reference sequence). The CDR3 covers 14 residues. With 4 bases removed from V and 6 bases from J, the gap between germline ends came to 12 bases. For the CDR3, the DNA is TGTGCCAGCAGCTCCGACTCGCATGCCGGGGAGCTGTTTTTT. Amino acids: CASSSDSHAGELFF. The variable domain in full, completed from reference TRBV7-9 and TRBJ2-2, reads DTGVSQNPRHKITKRGQNVTFRCDPISEHNRLYWYRQTLGQGPEFLTYFQNEAQLEKSRLLSDRFSAERPKGSFSTLEIQRTEQGDSAMYLCASSSDSHAGELFFGEGSRLTVL.

In its sample, this clonotype was seen a few times. The chain combines TRBV20-1 with TRBJ2-1; no clear D gene. CDR1 and CDR2 (germline): DFQATT, SNEGSKA (reference sequence). The CDR3 spans 15 residues. V dropped 3 bases and J dropped 0 bases, with 12 bases sitting between them. The CDR3 spells CSARRPGSSYNEQFF. CDR3 nucleotide sequence: TGCAGTGCTAGGCGGCCCGGCAGCTCCTACAATGAGCAGTTCTTC.

This clonotype was seen many times. The rearrangement links TRBV25-1 to TRBJ2-3, with TRBD1 identical over 10 bases. This CDR3 is built from 14 residues. Germline V gives CDR1 MGHDK, CDR2 SYGVNS. With V trimmed by 4 bases and J by 3 bases, 1 base remained unmatched. The CDR3 loop reads CASSAGQGTDTQYF. The CDR3 DNA reads TGTGCCAGCAGTGCGGGACAGGGGACAGATACGCAGTATTTT.

A few counts support this clonotype. The V gene is TRBV6-5, the J gene TRBJ2-3, with TRBD2 matching over 10 bases. CDR3 length equals 16 residues. V shed 0 bases, J shed 3 bases, and the junction held 3 bases outside the gene matches. Germline V lookup: CDR1 MNHEY, CDR2 SVGAGI. This CDR3 reads CASSYSASGRTDTQYF. Written as DNA, the CDR3 is TGTGCCAGCAGTTACTCGGCTAGCGGGAGAACAGATACGCAGTATTTT.

The rearrangement uses TRBV10-3 and TRBJ1-5, with 9 bases matching TRBD1. The V gene end was trimmed by 5 bases and the J gene end by 1 base; junction bases not matched to a gene: 3. The length of the CDR3 is 15 residues. Germline V gene sequence: CDR1 ENHRY, CDR2 SYGVKD. Written as DNA, the CDR3 is TGTGCCATCAGTACTGGGACAGGGAGCAATCAGCCCCAGCATTTT. Translating gives CAISTGTGSNQPQHF.

The V and J genes are TRBV20-1 and TRBJ1-1, with D maybe TRBD1 (5 bases). Trimming cost V 4 bases and J 7 bases, with 13 bases left between them. Germline V gene sequence: CDR1 DFQATT, CDR2 SNEGSKA (reference sequence). CDR3 length: 12 residues. The CDR3 loop is CSANTRGYEAFF. In nucleotides, the CDR3 is TGCAGTGCTAATACTAGGGGTTATGAAGCTTTCTTT.

The chain couples TRBV12-3 or TRBV12-4 to TRBJ1-5; 8 positions match TRBD1. V shed 2 bases, J shed 6 bases, and the junction held 6 bases outside the gene matches. This CDR3 region has 15 residues. In DNA, the CDR3 is TGTGCCAGCAGTTTACTGGACAGGGTTCTTCAGCCCCAGCATTTT. It specifies CASSLLDRVLQPQHF.

This clonotype was detected many times. V usage is TRBV2 and J usage is TRBJ2-5; D call uncertain. Trimming pared 3 bases from V and 5 bases from J, leaving 4 bases between. The CDR3 extends over 11 amino acids. Germline-derived CDR1 and CDR2 are SNHLY and FYNNEI. This chain's CDR3 is CASSDWETQYF. CDR3 sequence (DNA): TGTGCCAGCAGTGACTGGGAGACCCAGTACTTC.

This chain joins TRBV20-1 and TRBJ1-2, with D unresolved. Germline V gene data show CDR1 as DFQATT and CDR2 as SNEGSKA (reference sequence). CDR3 size: 12 residues. Trimming stripped 0 bases from V and 7 bases from J, with 9 bases between. DNA of the CDR3: TGCAGTGCTAGAGATGCCTGGGGTGGCTACACCTTC. It encodes CSARDAWGGYTF.

The sample holds many counts of this clonotype. The chain carries TRBV12-3 or TRBV12-4 and TRBJ2-1; 7 bases are a match to TRBD2. The junction had 4 bases not matched to a gene; V was cut back by 5 bases and J by 0 bases. The CDR3 is 15 amino acids. The CDR3 bases are TGTGCCAGCAGTACGGGACTACCCTCCTACAATGAGCAGTTCTTC. As protein: CASSTGLPSYNEQFF.

This clonotype turned up a few times. CDR3 region: CASADQMNTEAFF. In DNA form, the CDR3 reads TGTGCCAGCGCCGATCAAATGAACACTGAAGCTTTCTTT. The rearrangement links TRBV18 to TRBJ1-1; D uncertain. CDR3 length: 13 amino acids. V was clipped by 8 bases and J by 0 bases, with 10 bases between them. The germline gives CDR1 KGHSH, CDR2 LQKENI.

The chain recombines TRBV7-2 with TRBJ2-7; 12 bases line up with TRBD2. The V gene end was trimmed by 1 base and the J gene end by 5 bases; junction bases not matched to a gene: 3. This CDR3 comprises 15 residues. Looked up from germline, CDR1 is SGHTA and CDR2 is FQGNSA. The CDR3 DNA sequence: TGTGCCAGCAGCTTAGGCCTAGCGGGGGGGCACGAGCAGTACTTC. Protein product: CASSLGLAGGHEQYF.

The chain recombines TRBV20-1 with TRBJ2-1; 9 bases are shared with TRBD2. The ends lost 6 bases at V and 15 bases at J; junction bases unmatched: 21. The germline V gene encodes CDR1 DFQATT and CDR2 SNEGSKA (reference sequence). The CDR3 length is 15 residues. The CDR3 region has the DNA TGCAGTGCCAAGACCCCAGCGGGAGGACGAATGAGGGTGTTCTTC. Translating gives CSAKTPAGGRMRVFF.